The rows below give T cell receptor beta chains drawn from one sample of a study of cytomegalovirus exposure and HLA in healthy donors. Assay: immunoSEQ multiplex PCR; the TCRdb copy retains only in-frame clones and omits some. The top ten clones hold 1.9% of a sample with 55,000 to 80,000 clones, roughly 82% of them seen once. Material for sequencing was PBMCs. The receptors here all came from a young man in good health and CMV-seronegative. Each CDR3 is given with its conserved first and last residue. D genes are given only for firm matches. Size is stated for part of the rows, as once, few or many counts, or as a class when the clone is expanded.

D gene	V gene	J gene	clone size	CDR3 DNA	CDR3 protein
TRBD2	TRBV27	TRBJ2-3	.	TGTGCCAGCAGTTTATCTGCGGGGGGCTACACAGATACGCAGTATTTT	CASSLSAGGYTDTQYF
.	TRBV7-9	TRBJ1-1	.	TGTGCCAGCAGCTTAGAAGCCAGGGCTGCAGAAGCTTTCTTT	CASSLEARAAEAFF
.	TRBV19	TRBJ2-1	.	TGTGCCAGTAGTTATACCCGGGACTGGTCCTACAATGAGCAGTTCTTC	CASSYTRDWSYNEQFF
.	TRBV10-3	TRBJ2-7	.	TGTGCCATCAGTGACCTTTACGAGCAGTACTTC	CAISDLYEQYF
.	TRBV7-9	TRBJ1-1	few	TGTGCCAGCAGCGGGGGTTGGCGGGGCACGAACACTGAAGCTTTCTTT	CASSGGWRGTNTEAFF
.	TRBV10-2	TRBJ2-7	.	TGCGCCAGCAGTGTAACGACAATTACCTACGAGCAGTACTTC	CASSVTTITYEQYF
TRBD2	TRBV7-9	TRBJ2-4	few	TGTGCCAGCAGCCGAATGACTAGCGGAGACAAAAACATTCAGTACTTC	CASSRMTSGDKNIQYF
TRBD1	TRBV18	TRBJ2-7	.	TGTGCCAGCTCACGAGGACAGGGTAAAGCCTACGAGCAGTACTTC	CASSRGQGKAYEQYF
TRBD1	TRBV7-9	TRBJ2-1	.	TGTGCCAGCAGCTTTTTCCGACAGGGGAACGACAATGAGCAGTTCTTC	CASSFFRQGNDNEQFF
TRBD2	TRBV5-1	TRBJ2-5	few	TGCGCCAGCAGCTTGGAGGCCCGCGGGGGTGAAGAGACCCAGTACTTC	CASSLEARGGEETQYF
.	TRBV27	TRBJ1-2	.	TGTGCCAGCAGTCTCGGGGGGGATGGCTACACCTTC	CASSLGGDGYTF
.	TRBV6-5	TRBJ1-1	.	TGTGCCAGCGACACGCAGGGATACACTGAAGCTTTCTTT	CASDTQGYTEAFF
.	TRBV4-2	TRBJ1-3	.	TGTGCCAGCAGCCAAGAAGGGGTCTCTGGAAACACCATATATTTT	CASSQEGVSGNTIYF
.	TRBV6-1	TRBJ1-2	.	TGTGCCAGCAGTTATGGGGCAATCGGCTATGGCTACACCTTC	CASSYGAIGYGYTF
TRBD1	TRBV19	TRBJ1-5	.	TGTGCCAGTAGTCGGCTGGGACAGAACAATCAGCCCCAGCATTTT	CASSRLGQNNQPQHF
TRBD2	TRBV6-6	TRBJ2-7	once	TGTGCCAGCAGTCTCGGTAGGGCGGGAGGCTCCTACGAGCAGTACTTC	CASSLGRAGGSYEQYF
.	TRBV9	TRBJ2-1	.	TGTGCCAGCAGCGTAGACAGGGCCCCCTACAATGAGCAGTTCTTC	CASSVDRAPYNEQFF
.	TRBV30	TRBJ2-2	.	TGTGCCTGGAGACCGCTTCCTTTAGCCGGGGAGCTGTTTTTT	CAWRPLPLAGELFF
TRBD1	TRBV7-8	TRBJ2-7	.	TGTGCCAGCAGCTTAGGGGGGACAGGACGTGACTACGAGCAGTACTTC	CASSLGGTGRDYEQYF
TRBD2	TRBV29-1	TRBJ2-7	.	TGCAGCGTTGAAAGTCCTAGCGGCTACGAGCAGTACTTC	CSVESPSGYEQYF
.	TRBV27	TRBJ2-2	.	TGTGCCAGCCGCCGAGGGGGGGCCGTCACCGGGGAGCTGTTTTTT	CASRRGGAVTGELFF
.	TRBV7-8	TRBJ1-1	.	TGTGCCAGCAGGCTAAACACTGAAGCTTTCTTT	CASRLNTEAFF
TRBD2	TRBV5-6	TRBJ2-4	.	TGTGCCAGCAGCTTTCTTGCTAGCGGGGGAATACTAGCCAAAAACATTCAGTACTTC	CASSFLASGGILAKNIQYF
TRBD2	TRBV2	TRBJ2-6	few	TGTGCCAGCAGTCTAGCGGGGGGCCGCTCTGGGGCCAACGTCCTGACTTTC	CASSLAGGRSGANVLTF
.	TRBV5-6	TRBJ1-4	.	TGTGCCAGCAGCTTTGCAGATGGTGGAACTAATGAAAAACTGTTTTTT	CASSFADGGTNEKLFF
.	TRBV9	TRBJ1-5	.	TGTGCCAGCAGCCCCGATATCCACAGGGACCAGCCCCAGCATTTT	CASSPDIHRDQPQHF
.	TRBV2	TRBJ2-7	once	TGTGCCAGCAGTCTCCCCGGACAGCTGTACGAGCAGTACTTC	CASSLPGQLYEQYF
.	TRBV6-1	TRBJ2-7	.	TGTGCCAGCAGTGAAGCCGCTAACTTTGAGACAGGAATCTACGAGCAGTACTTC	CASSEAANFETGIYEQYF
.	TRBV7-9	TRBJ2-7	.	TGTGCCAGCACCCTCCGTGACGAGCAGTACTTC	CASTLRDEQYF
.	TRBV7-2	TRBJ1-2	.	TGCGCCAGCAGCAGTCGACAGGCAGGGGCCCTTGGCTACACCTTC	CASSSRQAGALGYTF
TRBD1	TRBV7-9	TRBJ1-2	.	TGTGCCAGCAGCTTAGCGCTAAGGGGGCAATATGGCTACACCTTC	CASSLALRGQYGYTF